The entry below gives a single T cell receptor (beta chain) sequence along with its context. Its antigen is not known. These data come from a study of cytomegalovirus exposure and HLA in healthy donors. Study results and limitations: For cytomegalovirus status, the classifier reportedly gave diagnoses with high specificity and sensitivity.

Germline loops: CDR1 MDHEN, CDR2 SYDVKM. V lost 5 bases, J lost 9 bases, and 7 bases stayed unmatched. The CDR3 consists of 14 residues. Repertoires were generated with immunoSEQ multiplex PCR, while TCRdb's copy carries only in-frame clones and drops some. The data hold some 140,000 clones, with roughly four fifths observed a single time. The chain joins TRBV28 to TRBJ1-6; 7 bases map to TRBD1. Input material: PBMCs. The sequence was collected from a woman between 25 and 40 years old in good health and CMV-seronegative. Here the CDR3 reads CASSRGQGGSPLHF. The CDR3, as DNA: TGTGCCAGCAGTCGTGGGCAGGGGGGTTCACCCCTCCACTTT.